Presented here are 18 T cell receptor beta chains from one specimen sequenced in a study of T cells in Graves' hyperthyroidism and ophthalmopathy. The investigators amplified TCR beta CDR3 regions from RNA transcripts. The TCR CDR3 was amplified in a first-round RT-PCR using the HTBI primer set. In TCRdb, the multiplex PCR reads were re-called with MiXCR into one record per CDR3 protein. The data hold 800,000 or so distinct CDR3 sequences, with over 35% observed a single time. Sequencing used blood. These receptors originate from a man between 18 and 29 years old with Graves' hyperthyroidism.

This chain joins TRBV18 and TRBJ1-6, with D tentatively TRBD1 (5 bases). The CDR3 is made up of 14 amino acids. CDR1 KGHSH and CDR2 LQKENI come from the germline V gene. V lost 3 bases and J lost 8, with 11 bases in between. CDR3 region: CASSPEGSDSPLHF. CDR3 bases: TGTGCCAGCTCACCTGAGGGGTCGGATTCACCCCTCCACTTT.

A note on this clonotype: A single base separates this from a much larger clone, so it may be a read error. This rearrangement joins TRBV19 to TRBJ1-1, with D maybe TRBD1 (5 bases). CDR3 size: 14 residues. Germline V gene lookup returns CDR1 LNHDA and CDR2 SQIVND (reference sequence). CDR3 sequence (DNA): TGTGCCAGTAGTCCCCGGGAGGGCGGGACTGAAGCTTTATTT. Protein: CASSPREGGTEALF.

Regarding this clonotype: Just one base apart from a much larger clone, this may be a read error. This sequence joins TRBV20-1 and TRBJ1-1; D gene ambiguous. Trimming stripped 7 bases from V and 7 bases from J, with 19 bases between. The CDR3 has 13 amino acids. Germline V gene lookup returns CDR1 DFQATT and CDR2 SNEGSKA (reference sequence). In DNA, the CDR3 is TGCAGTGTTAGGATGAGGGCGGCGGGTGAAGCTTTCTTT. Protein product: CSVRMRAAGEAFF.

The rearrangement uses TRBV20-1 and TRBJ1-1, with D unclear. The CDR3 sequence is 12 residues long. With 1 base removed from V and 4 bases from J, the gap between germline ends came to 7 bases. Germline V gene data show CDR1 as DFQATT and CDR2 as SNEGSKA (reference sequence). CDR3: CSARGEPTEAFF. CDR3 sequence (DNA): TGCAGTGCTAGAGGGGAGCCCACTGAAGCTTTCTTT.

This clonotype was counted only a few times. The gene calls are TRBV5-1 and TRBJ1-1; D perhaps matches TRBD1 (5 bases). The CDR3 runs 13 residues. Looked up from germline, CDR1 is SGHRS and CDR2 is YFSETQ. Trimming removed 3 bases from V and 8 bases from J, with 14 bases in between. CDR3 sequence (DNA): TGCGCCAGCAGCTACGGGACGGACGTAGAAGCTTTCTTT. It specifies CASSYGTDVEAFF.

This clonotype came up many times. At one end, the junction sequence differs from germline, possibly due to a read error. The chain joins TRBV7-6 to TRBJ2-5; TRBD2 might be the D (5 bases). Germline assignment: CDR1 SGHVS and CDR2 FNYEAQ. The CDR3 loop spans 12 amino acids. The CDR3 loop is CARRRTQETQYF. The CDR3 DNA is TGTGCCCGCAGGAGGACCCAAGAGACCCAGTACTTC.

The chain recombines TRBV19 with TRBJ2-2, with TRBD2 matching 8 bases. Germline V gives CDR1 LNHDA, CDR2 SQIVND (reference sequence). The CDR3 loop spans 16 amino acids. V gave up 7 bases and J gave up 2 bases; unmatched junction bases: 9. The CDR3 DNA follows: TGTGCCAGTATCGGCGGGGGGACCCTTAACACCGGGGAGCTGTTTTTT. It codes for CASIGGGTLNTGELFF.

Here the CDR3 reads CASNPAGTQYF. CDR3 in DNA: TGTGCCAGCAATCCCGCGGGGACCCAGTACTTC. The V gene is TRBV25-1, the J gene TRBJ2-5; the D gene is possibly TRBD2 (5 bases). CDR3 length equals 11 residues. Looked up from germline, CDR1 is MGHDK and CDR2 is SYGVNS. Trimming took off 7 bases at V and 7 bases at J, with 10 bases between the two ends. The variable domain in full, with the rest retrieved from reference TRBV25-1 and TRBJ2-5, is EADIYQTPRYLVIGTGKKITLECSQTMGHDKMYWYQQDPGMELHLIHYSYGVNSTEKGDLSSESTVSRIRTEHFPLTLESARPSHTSQYLCASNPAGTQYFGPGTRLLVL.

This clonotype was picked up a small number of times. The rearrangement links TRBV5-1 to TRBJ2-7; D perhaps matches TRBD1 (5 bases). Trimming pared 5 bases from V and 1 base from J, leaving 13 bases between. Germline values: CDR1 SGHRS, CDR2 YFSETQ. The CDR3 consists of 14 residues. The CDR3 nucleotides are TGCGCCAGCAGTCACGACACAGGATCCTACGAGCAGTACTTC. Encoded protein: CASSHDTGSYEQYF. The whole variable domain, remainder taken from reference TRBV5-1 and TRBJ2-7, is KAGVTQTPRYLIKTRGQQVTLSCSPISGHRSVSWYQQTPGQGLQFLFEYFSETQRNKGNFPGRFSGRQFSNSRSEMNVSTLELGDSALYLCASSHDTGSYEQYFGPGTRLTVT.

A word on this clonotype: With a much larger clone just one base away, this may be a read error. The CDR3, as DNA: TGTGCCAGCGGCAGAGGTACAGGGTACGAGCAGTACTTC. Translated, it gives CASGRGTGYEQYF. The rearrangement uses TRBV7-2 and TRBJ2-7; possible D gene TRBD1, 6 bases. The CDR3 has 13 amino acids. The V end was cut by 8 bases, the J end by 4 bases, with 15 bases between. Germline CDR1 is SGHTA and CDR2 is FQGNSA.

This clonotype was counted only a few times. One base away lies a much larger clone, so this may be a sequencing read error. The missing conserved phenylalanine or tryptophan at the end of this CDR3 makes a read error likely. The genes are TRBV19 and TRBJ1-2; D possibly corresponds to TRBD1 (6 bases). This CDR3 spans 13 amino acids. CDR1 LNHDA and CDR2 SQIVND come from the germline V gene (reference sequence). Deletions cut 6 bases from V and 6 bases from J, with 14 bases between. The CDR3 DNA sequence: TGTGCCAGTAGACAGCTCCAGGGGAATGGCTACACCCTC. This sequence encodes CASRQLQGNGYTL.

This clonotype has at least ten counts. The V call is TRBV11-2, the J call TRBJ2-5; 7 bases fit TRBD1. CDR3 size: 14 residues. The trim removed 5 bases at V and 3 bases at J, leaving 6 bases unmatched. Germline CDR1 and CDR2: SGHAT and FQNNGV. CDR3 nucleotide sequence: TGTGCCAGCAGCCACAGGGGTGGGGAAGAGACCCAGTACTTC. This gives the protein CASSHRGGEETQYF. Drawing the rest from reference TRBV11-2 and TRBJ2-5, the complete variable domain is EAGVAQSPRYKIIEKRQSVAFWCNPISGHATLYWYQQILGQGPKLLIQFQNNGVVDDSQLPKDRFSAERLKGVDSTLKIQPAKLEDSAVYLCASSHRGGEETQYFGPGTRLLVL.

As for this clonotype: The junction shows a germline mismatch at one end, possibly a read error. The chain employs TRBV5-4 and TRBJ2-7; a weak D match, TRBD1 (5 bases). Germline V gene sequence: CDR1 SGHNT, CDR2 YYREEE (reference sequence). CDR3 length: 14 residues. CDR3 loop: CASSLPGPAYVQYF. The CDR3 bases are TGTGCCAGCAGCCTCCCAGGGCCGGCCTACGTGCAGTACTTC.

This clonotype was seen a handful of times. V usage is TRBV20-1 and J usage is TRBJ2-2; perhaps D is TRBD1 or TRBD2 (6 bases each). CDR1 and CDR2 (germline): DFQATT, SNEGSKA (reference sequence). The CDR3 sequence is 15 residues long. V was trimmed by 2 bases and J by 4 bases, leaving 14 bases between them. The CDR3 coding sequence is TGCAGTGCTAGACTACGTGGGGGGCCCACCGGGGAGCTGTTTTTT. It is translated as CSARLRGGPTGELFF.

This clonotype has just a few counts. The chain employs TRBV12-3 or TRBV12-4 and TRBJ1-1, with D possibly matching TRBD1 (5 bases). V gave up 5 bases and J gave up 1 base, with 17 bases separating them. This CDR3 contains 16 residues. This CDR3 reads CASSKGLRGTNTEAFF. The CDR3 DNA reads TGTGCCAGCAGTAAGGGGCTGCGGGGGACGAACACTGAAGCTTTCTTT.

About this clonotype: The junction differs from germline at one of its ends, possibly a read error. The chain couples TRBV7-2 to TRBJ2-7, with TRBD2 identical over 7 bases. CDR3 length equals 15 residues. The germline V gene has CDR1 SGHTA and CDR2 FQGNSA. DNA of the CDR3: TGTGCCAGCAGCTTAGGGACGGGAGGAAGTTACGAGCAGCACTTC. This encodes CASSLGTGGSYEQHF.

In this sample, this clonotype turned up a few times. The J gene is TRBJ1-1, the V gene TRBV12-3 or TRBV12-4, with 8 nucleotides matching TRBD1. The CDR3 has 16 amino acids. Trimming cost V 3 bases and J 1 base; bases outside gene matches: 7. CDR3 DNA: TGTGCCAGCAGTTTCAGGACAGGGAGGAGGAACACTGAAGCTTTCTTT. Its translation is CASSFRTGRRNTEAFF.

This clonotype was seen ten or more times. The J gene is TRBJ2-7, the V gene TRBV2; possibly TRBD2 for D (5 bases). The V and J ends lost 6 bases and 3 bases respectively, with 15 bases between them. Germline CDR1 and CDR2: SNHLY and FYNNEI. The CDR3 length is 14 residues. The chain's CDR3 is CASSLDPRDYEQYF. In nucleotides, the CDR3 is TGTGCCAGCAGCTTGGATCCGAGGGACTACGAGCAGTACTTC. Full variable domain (outside the CDR3, taken from reference TRBV2 and TRBJ2-7): EPEVTQTPSHQVTQMGQEVILRCVPISNHLYFYWYRQILGQKVEFLVSFYNNEISEKSEIFDDQFSVERPDGSNFTLKIRSTKLEDSAMYFCASSLDPRDYEQYFGPGTRLTVT.